This T cell receptor beta chain was captured by sequencing in a study of cytomegalovirus exposure and HLA in healthy donors. General study findings and limits: Within the data, a cluster of highly shared sequence variants was likely a sequencing artifact.

Note on this clone: Its antigen is undetermined.

The PCR ran on 60 Vbeta and 13 Jbeta primers. TCRdb keeps only in-frame clones here, not all; method: immunoSEQ multiplex PCR. The data contain about 200,000 clones, around 82% of them singletons. The CDR3 length is 14 residues. Trimming left V 11 bases short and J 4 bases short, with 17 bases between. Germline CDR1 SGHAT, CDR2 FQNNGV. Sample: PBMCs. V usage is TRBV11-2 and J usage is TRBJ2-2, with a possible D match to TRBD1 (5 bases). The sequence was collected from a woman in her twenties or thirties in good health and CMV-seropositive. The CDR3 sequence is CAPPTAGPTGELFF. The CDR3 DNA is TGTGCCCCACCCACCGCAGGGCCCACCGGGGAGCTGTTTTTT.